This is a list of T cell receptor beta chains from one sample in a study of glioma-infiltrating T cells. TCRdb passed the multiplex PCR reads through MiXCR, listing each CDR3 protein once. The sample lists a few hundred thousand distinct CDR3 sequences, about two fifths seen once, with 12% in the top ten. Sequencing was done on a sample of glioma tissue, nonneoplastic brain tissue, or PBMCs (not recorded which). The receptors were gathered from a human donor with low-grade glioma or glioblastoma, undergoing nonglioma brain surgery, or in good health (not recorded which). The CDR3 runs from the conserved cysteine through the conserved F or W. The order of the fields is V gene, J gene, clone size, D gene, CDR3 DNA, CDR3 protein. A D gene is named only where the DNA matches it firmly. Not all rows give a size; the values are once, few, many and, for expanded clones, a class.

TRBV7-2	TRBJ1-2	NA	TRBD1	TGTGCCAGCAGCCAGGGACAGGGCTATGGCTACAACTTC	CASSQGQGYGYNF
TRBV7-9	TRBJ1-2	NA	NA	TGTGCCAGCAGCTTAGAAGTGACATGGGACGGCTACACCTTC	CASSLEVTWDGYTF
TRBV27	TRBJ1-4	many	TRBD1	TGTGCCAGCAGTTCGACAGGGGGCATAGAAAAACTGTTTTTT	CASSSTGGIEKLFF
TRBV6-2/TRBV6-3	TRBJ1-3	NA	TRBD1	TGTGCCAGCAGTACAAGGACAGGGGCAACTGGAAACACCATATTTTTT	CASSTRTGATGNTIFF
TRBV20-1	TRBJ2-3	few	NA	TGCAGTGCTCACCGAGGCGATACGCAGTATTTT	CSAHRGDTQYF
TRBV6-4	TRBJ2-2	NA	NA	TGTGCCAGCAGTCCAGACAGCGCCACCGGGGAGCTGTTTTTT	CASSPDSATGELFF
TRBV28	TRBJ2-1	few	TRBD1	TGTGCCAGCGCTTTTGGAGGGGGGACAGGGATTTTTGAGCAGTTCTTC	CASAFGGGTGIFEQFF
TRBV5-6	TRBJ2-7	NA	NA	TGTGCCAGCACCCTAGATCTTGGAGAGCAGTACTTC	CASTLDLGEQYF
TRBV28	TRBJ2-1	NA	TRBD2	TGTGCCAGCAGCTCACCGGGACTAGCGGGATGGGTGCAGTTCTTC	CASSSPGLAGWVQFF
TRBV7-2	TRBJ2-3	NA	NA	TGTGCCAGCAGCCAAAGACTTTACACAGATGCGCAGTATTTT	CASSQRLYTDAQYF
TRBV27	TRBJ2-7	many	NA	TGTGCCAGCAGTTCCAACCAAGGAAACGAGCAGTACTTC	CASSSNQGNEQYF
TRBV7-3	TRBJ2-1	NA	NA	TGTGCCAGCAGCTTAAGGCGGGCAGACAACAATGAGCAGTTCTTC	CASSLRRADNNEQFF
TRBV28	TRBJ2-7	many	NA	TGTGCCAGCAGTTTACCCTACGGGGACATTGACTACGAGCAGTACTTC	CASSLPYGDIDYEQYF
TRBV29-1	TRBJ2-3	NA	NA	TGCAGCGTTGCGGGGGGACAAGGGACCATAGATACGCAGTATTTT	CSVAGGQGTIDTQYF
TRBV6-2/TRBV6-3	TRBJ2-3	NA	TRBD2	TGTGCCAGCAGTTTCCAAATTCAGACTAGCGGGAGCACAGATACGCAGTATTTT	CASSFQIQTSGSTDTQYF
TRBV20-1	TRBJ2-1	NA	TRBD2	TGCAGTGCTAGAGATATCAGGAGCGGGAGCCACAATGAGCAGTTCTTC	CSARDIRSGSHNEQFF
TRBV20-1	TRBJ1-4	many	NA	TGCAGTGCCTTAGTAACGGATGAAAAACTGTTTTTT	CSALVTDEKLFF
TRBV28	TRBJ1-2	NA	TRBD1	TGTGCCAGCAGTTCCTCCGGGACAGCCTATGTCTACACCTTC	CASSSSGTAYVYTF
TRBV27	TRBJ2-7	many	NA	TGTGCCAGCAGTAACCTGGGAAACTCCTACGAGCAGTACTTC	CASSNLGNSYEQYF
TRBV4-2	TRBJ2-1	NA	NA	TGTGCCAGCAGCCCCACCGTTTTAGCGGTCGCCTACAATGAGCAGTTCTTC	CASSPTVLAVAYNEQFF
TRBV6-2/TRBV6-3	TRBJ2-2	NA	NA	TGTGCCAGCGGTTACTCCAACACCGGGGAGCTGTTTTTT	CASGYSNTGELFF
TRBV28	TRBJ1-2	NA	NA	TGTGCCAGCAGTTTCTCCCGGTTCTATGGCTACACCTTC	CASSFSRFYGYTF
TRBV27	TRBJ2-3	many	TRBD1	TGTGCCAGCAGTCTCCTCGCCGGGACAGGGGTTGGCACAGATACGCAGTATTTT	CASSLLAGTGVGTDTQYF
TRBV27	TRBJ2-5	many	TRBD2	TGTGCCAGCAGTTTAACTCGACTAGCCGGAGAGACCCAGTACTTC	CASSLTRLAGETQYF
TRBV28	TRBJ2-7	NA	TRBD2	TGTGCCAGCACCCTAGCGGGAGCGCCCTACGAGCAGTACTTC	CASTLAGAPYEQYF
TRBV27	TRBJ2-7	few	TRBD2	TGTGCCAGCAGTTTATCCACTAGCGGTAGTCACTACGAGCAGTACTTC	CASSLSTSGSHYEQYF
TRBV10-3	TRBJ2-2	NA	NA	TGTGCCATCACCAGGAACACCGGGGAGCTGCTTTTT	CAITRNTGELLF
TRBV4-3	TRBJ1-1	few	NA	TGCGCCAGCAGCCAAGATTTTGTCCAGGAGGCTTTCTTT	CASSQDFVQEAFF
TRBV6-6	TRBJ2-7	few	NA	TGTGCCAGCAGTTACGTTTCCACCGGCTACGAGCAGTACTTC	CASSYVSTGYEQYF
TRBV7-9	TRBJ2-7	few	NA	TGTGCCAGCAGATTAGGGAACTCCTACGAGCAGTACTTC	CASRLGNSYEQYF
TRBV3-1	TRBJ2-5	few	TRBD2	TGTGCCAGCAGCCAACGGGGAGGGCAAGAGACCCAGTACTTC	CASSQRGGQETQYF
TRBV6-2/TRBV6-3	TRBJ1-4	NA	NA	TGTGCCAGCAGTTCCCTTCTTAATGAAAAACTGTTTTTT	CASSSLLNEKLFF
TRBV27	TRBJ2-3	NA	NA	TGTGCCAGCGGTTTAAGCACAGATACGCAGTATTTT	CASGLSTDTQYF
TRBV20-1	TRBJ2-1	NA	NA	TGCAGTGCTAGAGATTCAAGGGACAAGGGAACGGGTGGGCAGTTCTTC	CSARDSRDKGTGGQFF
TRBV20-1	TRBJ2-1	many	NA	TGCAGTGCTAGAGTCGGAACTTACAGGAATGAGCAGTTCTTC	CSARVGTYRNEQFF
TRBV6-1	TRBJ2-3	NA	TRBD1	TGTGCCAGCACCCCGGGACAGGGAACAGATACGCAGTATTTT	CASTPGQGTDTQYF
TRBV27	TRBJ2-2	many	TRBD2	TGTGCCAGCCGGCGGCTAGCGGATACCGGGGAGCTGTTTTTT	CASRRLADTGELFF
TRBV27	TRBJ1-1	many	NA	TGTGCCAGCAGTTTAGCTGGGGAGGGTAACACTGAAGCTTTCTTT	CASSLAGEGNTEAFF